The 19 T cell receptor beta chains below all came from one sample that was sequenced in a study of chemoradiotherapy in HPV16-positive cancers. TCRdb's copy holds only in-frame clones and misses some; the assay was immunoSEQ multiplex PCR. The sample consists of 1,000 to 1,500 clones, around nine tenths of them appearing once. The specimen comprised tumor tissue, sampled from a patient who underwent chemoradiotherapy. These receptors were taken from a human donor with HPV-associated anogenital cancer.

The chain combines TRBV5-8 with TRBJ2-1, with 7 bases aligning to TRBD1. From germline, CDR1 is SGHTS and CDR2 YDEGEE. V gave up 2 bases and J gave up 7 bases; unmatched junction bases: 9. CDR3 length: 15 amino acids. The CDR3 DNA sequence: TGTGCCAGCAGCTTAACCGGGACAGTATGGAATGAGCAGTTCTTC. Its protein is CASSLTGTVWNEQFF.

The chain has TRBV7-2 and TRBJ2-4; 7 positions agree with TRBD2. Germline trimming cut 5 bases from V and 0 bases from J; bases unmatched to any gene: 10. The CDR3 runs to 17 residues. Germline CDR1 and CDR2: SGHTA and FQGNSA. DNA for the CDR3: TGTGCCAGCAGCCCACTGGTCGTAGCGGGAGCCAAAAACATTCAGTACTTC. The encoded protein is CASSPLVVAGAKNIQYF.

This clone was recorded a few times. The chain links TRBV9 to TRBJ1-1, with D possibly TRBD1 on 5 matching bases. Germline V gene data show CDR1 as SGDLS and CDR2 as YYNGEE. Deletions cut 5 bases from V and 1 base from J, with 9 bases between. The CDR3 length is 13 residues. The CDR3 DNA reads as TGTGCCAGCAGAAGGGACCGGAACACTGAAGCTTTCTTT. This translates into CASRRDRNTEAFF.

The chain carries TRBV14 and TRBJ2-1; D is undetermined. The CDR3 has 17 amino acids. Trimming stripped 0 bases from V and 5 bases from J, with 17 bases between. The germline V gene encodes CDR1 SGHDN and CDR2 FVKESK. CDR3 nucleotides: TGTGCCAGCAGCCAAGATCTAGGGCTAGGTACTGACAATGAGCAGTTCTTC. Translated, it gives CASSQDLGLGTDNEQFF.

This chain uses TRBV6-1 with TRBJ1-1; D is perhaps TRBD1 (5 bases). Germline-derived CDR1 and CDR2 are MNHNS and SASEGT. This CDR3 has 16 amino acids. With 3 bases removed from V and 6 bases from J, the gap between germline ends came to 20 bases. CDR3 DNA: TGTGCCAGCAGTGACGGTTTTAGGGGAGGGAGGGCTGAAGCTTTCTTT. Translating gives CASSDGFRGGRAEAFF.

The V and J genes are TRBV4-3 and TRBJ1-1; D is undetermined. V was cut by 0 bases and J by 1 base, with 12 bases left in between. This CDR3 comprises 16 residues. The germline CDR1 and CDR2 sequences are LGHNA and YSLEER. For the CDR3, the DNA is TGCGCCAGCAGCCAAGAATTAACAGAAACGAACACTGAAGCTTTCTTT. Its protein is CASSQELTETNTEAFF.

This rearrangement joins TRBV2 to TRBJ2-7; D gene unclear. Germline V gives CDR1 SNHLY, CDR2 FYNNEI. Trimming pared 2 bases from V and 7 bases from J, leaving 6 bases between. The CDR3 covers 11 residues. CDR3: CASSEKWEQYF. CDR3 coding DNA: TGTGCCAGCAGTGAAAAATGGGAGCAGTACTTC.

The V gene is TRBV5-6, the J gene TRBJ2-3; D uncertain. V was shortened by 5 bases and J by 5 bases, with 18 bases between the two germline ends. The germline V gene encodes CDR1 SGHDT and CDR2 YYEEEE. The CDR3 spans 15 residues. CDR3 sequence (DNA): TGTGCCAGCAGGGCTAGGAAAGGCCGGTTAGATACGCAGTATTTT. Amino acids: CASRARKGRLDTQYF.

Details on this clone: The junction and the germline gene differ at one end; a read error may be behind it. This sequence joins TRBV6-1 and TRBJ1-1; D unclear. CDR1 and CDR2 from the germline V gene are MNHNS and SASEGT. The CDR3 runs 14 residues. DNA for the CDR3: TGTGCCAGCAGTGAACGGGGAGTGAACACTGAGGCTTTCTTT. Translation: CASSERGVNTEAFF.

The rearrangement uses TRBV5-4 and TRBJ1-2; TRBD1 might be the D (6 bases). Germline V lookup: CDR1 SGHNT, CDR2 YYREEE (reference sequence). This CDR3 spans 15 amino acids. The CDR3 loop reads CALKNGGRSGYGYTF. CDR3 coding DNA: TGTGCACTAAAGAACGGGGGGCGATCAGGATATGGCTACACCTTC.

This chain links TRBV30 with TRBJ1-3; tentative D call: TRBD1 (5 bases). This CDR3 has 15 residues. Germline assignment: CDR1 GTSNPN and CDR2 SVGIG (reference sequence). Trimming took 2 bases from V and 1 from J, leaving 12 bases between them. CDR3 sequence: CAWSTWGGSGNTIYF. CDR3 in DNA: TGTGCCTGGAGTACATGGGGGGGGTCTGGAAACACCATATATTTT.

CDR3 protein: CASSLEGGYGYTF. The CDR3 nucleotides read TGCGCCAGCAGCTTGGAAGGGGGATATGGCTACACCTTC. This chain links TRBV5-1 with TRBJ1-2; a possible D gene is TRBD1 (6 bases). Germline-derived CDR1 and CDR2 are SGHRS and YFSETQ. The CDR3 sequence is 13 residues long. V lost 0 bases and J lost 5, with 8 bases in between. The complete variable domain, with remaining parts taken from reference TRBV5-1 and TRBJ1-2, reads KAGVTQTPRYLIKTRGQQVTLSCSPISGHRSVSWYQQTPGQGLQFLFEYFSETQRNKGNFPGRFSGRQFSNSRSEMNVSTLELGDSALYLCASSLEGGYGYTFGSGTRLTVV.

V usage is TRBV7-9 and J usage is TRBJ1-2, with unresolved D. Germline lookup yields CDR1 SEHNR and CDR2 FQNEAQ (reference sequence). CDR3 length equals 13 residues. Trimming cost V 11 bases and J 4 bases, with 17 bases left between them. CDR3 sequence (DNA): TGTGCCGGCTTAGTGGGGTCTGGCTATGGCTACACCTTC. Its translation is CAGLVGSGYGYTF.

The CDR3 sequence is CSVVPQGERSWTQYF. The DNA for the CDR3 is TGCAGCGTTGTTCCACAGGGGGAACGTTCTTGGACCCAGTACTTC. The rearrangement links TRBV29-1 to TRBJ2-5, with 8 bases aligning to TRBD1. Per the germline V gene, CDR1 is SQVTM and CDR2 is ANQGSEA. The J segment lost 7 bases and the V segment lost 4 bases, leaving 14 bases of the junction unmatched. The CDR3 covers 15 residues.

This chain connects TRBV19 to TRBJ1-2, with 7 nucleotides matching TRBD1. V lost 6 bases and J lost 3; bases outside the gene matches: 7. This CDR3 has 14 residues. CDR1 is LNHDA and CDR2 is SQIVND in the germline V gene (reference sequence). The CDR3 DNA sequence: TGTGCCAGTAGCCCAAGGGACAGAGACTATGGCTACACCTTC. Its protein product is CASSPRDRDYGYTF. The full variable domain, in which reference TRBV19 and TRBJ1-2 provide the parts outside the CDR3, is DGGITQSPKYLFRKEGQNVTLSCEQNLNHDAMYWYRQDPGQGLRLIYYSQIVNDFQKGDIAEGYSVSREKKESFPLTVTSAQKNPTAFYLCASSPRDRDYGYTFGSGTRLTVV.

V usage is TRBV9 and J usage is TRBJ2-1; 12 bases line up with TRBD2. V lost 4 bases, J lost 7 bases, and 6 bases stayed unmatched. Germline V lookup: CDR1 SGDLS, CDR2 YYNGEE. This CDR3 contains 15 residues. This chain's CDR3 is CASSKTSGRSNEQFF. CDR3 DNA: TGTGCCAGCAGCAAGACTAGCGGGAGATCGAATGAGCAGTTCTTC. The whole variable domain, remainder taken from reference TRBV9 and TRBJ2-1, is DSGVTQTPKHLITATGQRVTLRCSPRSGDLSVYWYQQSLDQGLQFLIQYYNGEERAKGNILERFSAQQFPDLHSELNLSSLELGDSALYFCASSKTSGRSNEQFFGPGTRLTVL.

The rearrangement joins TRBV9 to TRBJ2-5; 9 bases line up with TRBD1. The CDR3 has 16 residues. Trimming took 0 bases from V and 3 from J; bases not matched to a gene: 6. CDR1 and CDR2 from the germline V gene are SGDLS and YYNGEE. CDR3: CASSVGGQGLKETQYF. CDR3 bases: TGTGCCAGCAGCGTAGGGGGACAGGGACTAAAAGAGACCCAGTACTTC.

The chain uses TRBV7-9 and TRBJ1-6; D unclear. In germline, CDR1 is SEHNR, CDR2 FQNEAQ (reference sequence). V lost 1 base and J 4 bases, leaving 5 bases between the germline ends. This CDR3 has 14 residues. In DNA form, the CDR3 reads TGTGCCAGCAGCTTAGAACAGTATAATTCACCCCTCCACTTT. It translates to CASSLEQYNSPLHF.

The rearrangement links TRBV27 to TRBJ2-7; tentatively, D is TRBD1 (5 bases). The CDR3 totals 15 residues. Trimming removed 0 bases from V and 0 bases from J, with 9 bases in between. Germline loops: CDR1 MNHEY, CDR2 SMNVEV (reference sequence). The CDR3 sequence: CASSLSQGSSYEQYF. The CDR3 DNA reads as TGTGCCAGCAGTTTATCCCAGGGTAGCTCCTACGAGCAGTACTTC.